The rows below give T cell receptor beta chains drawn from one sample of a study of blood T cells in healthy people across ages. One entry per CDR3 protein results from TCRdb running MiXCR on the 5' RACE reads. The sample carries hundreds of thousands of distinct CDR3 sequences, roughly half recorded once. The specimen sequenced was blood. All receptors come from a woman older than 75 in good health. The CDR3 runs from the conserved cysteine through the conserved F or W. The D gene is left open where the match is weak. Size is omitted from some rows. Given values are once, few, many or a class for expanded clones.

cdr3_nt	cdr3_aa	clone_size	v_call	j_call	cdr3_length	d_call
TGTGCCAGCAAACAGACAGCGCTTAATGAAAAACTGTTTTTT	CASKQTALNEKLFF	once	TRBV25-1	TRBJ1-4	14	-
TGTGCCACCAGTGCCTTCCACGGACAGGGGGAAGTAACAGATACGCAGTATTTT	CATSAFHGQGEVTDTQYF	-	TRBV24-1	TRBJ2-3	18	TRBD1
TGTGCCATCAGCGGGTATAGCAATCAGCCCCAGCATTTT	CAISGYSNQPQHF	few	TRBV10-3	TRBJ1-5	13	-
TGTGCCAGCTGTTACTCGAGGCGGGGGGCTCGGAATGAGCAGTACTTC	CASCYSRRGARNEQYF	-	TRBV6-5	TRBJ2-5	16	TRBD2
TGTGCCAGCAGTTTGGAGGTCTCCAATCAGCCCCAGCATTTT	CASSLEVSNQPQHF	many	TRBV12-3/TRBV12-4	TRBJ1-5	14	-
TGTGCCAGAAGCGTAAAGGGGGGACAGGGGGCGACGGAAAGCTCCTACAATGAGCAGTTCTTC	CARSVKGGQGATESSYNEQFF	-	TRBV9	TRBJ2-1	21	TRBD1
TGTGCCAGCAGCCTAGCGGGCGGTCAGTTCTTC	CASSLAGGQFF	many	TRBV11-2	TRBJ2-1	11	TRBD2
TGTGCCAGCAGCTTAGGGACTTATGGAAAACTGTTTTTT	CASSLGTYGKLFF	few	TRBV7-9	TRBJ1-4	13	-
TGCGCCAGCAGCCAAGTCCCCCAGGGGAACGGAGAGACCCAGTACTTC	CASSQVPQGNGETQYF	-	TRBV4-1	TRBJ2-5	16	-
TGTGCCAGCAGCGTCATGGCTTATGGAGATACGCAGTATTTT	CASSVMAYGDTQYF	-	TRBV7-2	TRBJ2-3	14	-
TGCAGTGCTAGAGGGACTAGCGGGGATTCCTACGAGCAGTACTTC	CSARGTSGDSYEQYF	few	TRBV20-1	TRBJ2-7	15	TRBD2
TGTGCCACCAGCACCCAGGGGGGGAACACTGAAGCTTTCTTT	CATSTQGGNTEAFF	few	TRBV15	TRBJ1-1	14	TRBD1
TGTGCCAGCAGCCCGACTAGCGGTTACTACGAGCAGTACTTC	CASSPTSGYYEQYF	-	TRBV4-2	TRBJ2-7	14	TRBD2
TGCAGCGTTTCAAAAGGGGCCCAGGAGACCCAGTACTTC	CSVSKGAQETQYF	-	TRBV29-1	TRBJ2-5	13	-
TGTGCCAGCAGTTTTACCCAGCCCCAGCATTTT	CASSFTQPQHF	-	TRBV2	TRBJ1-5	11	-
TGTGCCAGCAGCCGGGCGGGAGGCCCTTACAATGAGCAGTTCTTC	CASSRAGGPYNEQFF	many	TRBV3-1	TRBJ2-1	15	TRBD2
TGCAGTGCTGGTAGCGGCCAAGAGACCCAGTACTTC	CSAGSGQETQYF	-	TRBV20-1	TRBJ2-5	12	-
TGCGCCAGCAGCCCGGATTGGGGGAATGAGCAGTTCTTC	CASSPDWGNEQFF	many	TRBV5-1	TRBJ2-1	13	-
TGTGCCAGCAGTACAAACAGGGGGCGAGGGGAAAAACTGTTTTTT	CASSTNRGRGEKLFF	many	TRBV12-3/TRBV12-4	TRBJ1-4	15	TRBD1
TGTGCCAGCAGCCTCCATCCTAGGGGAGATACGCAGTATTTT	CASSLHPRGDTQYF	many	TRBV6-5	TRBJ2-3	14	-
TGTGCCAGCAGCCGTAGCGGAGGGGGACAAGAGACCCAGTACTTC	CASSRSGGGQETQYF	-	TRBV7-9	TRBJ2-5	15	-
TGCGCCAGCAGCTTGGATCCAGGGATGACAGATACGCAGTATTTT	CASSLDPGMTDTQYF	few	TRBV5-1	TRBJ2-3	15	-
TGTGCCAGCAGTTACTCGGAGGTCATGAACACTGAAGCTTTCTTT	CASSYSEVMNTEAFF	few	TRBV6-5	TRBJ1-1	15	-
TGCAGTGCTAGACCATCCGAGGAGACCCAGTACTTC	CSARPSEETQYF	many	TRBV20-1	TRBJ2-5	12	-
TGCAGCGTTAAGGGTTGGGCTGAAGCTTTCTTT	CSVKGWAEAFF	-	TRBV29-1	TRBJ1-1	11	-
TGCGCCAGCAGCTTGGCGAGGGAGCAAGAGACCCAGTACTTC	CASSLAREQETQYF	many	TRBV5-1	TRBJ2-5	14	-
TGTGCCAGCAGCTTTGCGACAACGATGGGCAATGAGCAGTTCTTC	CASSFATTMGNEQFF	many	TRBV5-5	TRBJ2-1	15	-
TGCAGTGCTACCGCTCTCCTCGGTGGCAATCAGCCCCAGCATTTT	CSATALLGGNQPQHF	-	TRBV20-1	TRBJ1-5	15	-
TGCAGTGCTAGGGTTAGCGGCCACGAGCAGTACTTC	CSARVSGHEQYF	-	TRBV20-1	TRBJ2-7	12	-
TGTGCCAGCAGTTTCAAGCGGGACAACAATGAGCAGTACTTC	CASSFKRDNNEQYF	-	TRBV12-3/TRBV12-4	TRBJ2-5	14	-
TGTGCCTGCAGCCCCAGGGGGATGAGGGCAGATACGCAGTATTTT	CACSPRGMRADTQYF	-	TRBV7-3	TRBJ2-3	15	TRBD1
TGTGCCAGCAGTCCTCGGAGTAGCGGGAGAGCGCACAACATTCAGTACTTC	CASSPRSSGRAHNIQYF	many	TRBV6-6	TRBJ2-4	17	TRBD2